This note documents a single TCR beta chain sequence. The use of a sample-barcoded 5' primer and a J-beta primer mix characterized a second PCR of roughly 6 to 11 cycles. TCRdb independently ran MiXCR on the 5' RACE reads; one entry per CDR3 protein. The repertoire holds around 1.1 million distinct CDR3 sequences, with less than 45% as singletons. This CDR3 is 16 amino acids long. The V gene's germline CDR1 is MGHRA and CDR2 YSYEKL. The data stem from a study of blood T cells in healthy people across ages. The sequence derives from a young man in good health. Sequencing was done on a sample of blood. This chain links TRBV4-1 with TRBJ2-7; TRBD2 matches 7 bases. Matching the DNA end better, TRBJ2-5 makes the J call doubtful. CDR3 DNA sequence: TGCGCCAGCAGCCAAGATAGGTACAGCGGGGTTGAGACCCAGTACTTC. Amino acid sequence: CASSQDRYSGVETQYF.